The present entry profiles one TCR beta chain with its context. The target antigen is unknown. This sample was taken from a study of T cell repertoires in cytomegalovirus infection. Study details: Well-studied HLA-B-restricted CMV epitopes were used in the study alongside recently identified HLA-C-restricted ones. In public TCR beta signatures, there were indications of both CMV infection and matching HLA type. General study findings and limits: There were HLA-C-restricted CMV-specific TCR beta clonotypes dominating the ex vivo response.

TCRdb used MiXCR to reprocess the reads, holding one entry per CDR3 protein. The table has 110,000 or so distinct CDR3 sequences, 30% to 35% seen once. The sample consisted of CD8+ T cells from cultured PBMCs, taken from culture after CMV antigen stimulation. This receptor was obtained from a human donor in good health (CMV status not recorded). Some clones in this sample may be carry-over from other donors' samples.

In nucleotides, the CDR3 is TGTGCCAGTAGTATGGGGGCGGAGAATACGCAGTATTTT. Residues: CASSMGAENTQYF. The chain combines TRBV19 with TRBJ2-3, with D maybe TRBD1 (6 bases). This CDR3 region has 13 residues. Trimming stripped 3 bases from V and 7 bases from J, with 11 bases between. Germline-derived CDR1 and CDR2 are LNHDA and SQIVND (reference sequence).